The T cell receptor beta chain described here comes from a study of memory B cells and T cells in multiple sclerosis (dated 2018 in TCRdb). Concerning the study at large: In multiple sclerosis patients, the study set the TCR beta repertoires of autoproliferating peripheral T cells against those of T cells infiltrating brain lesions. A couple of multiple sclerosis patients were included in the TCR sequencing because brain lesions obtained at autopsy or brain-infiltrating cells obtained from biopsy were available for them. Overall study results and their limits: Clone-set sizes varied between compartments, which affected the numbers of shared clonotypes and made normalization necessary.

Genomic DNA was extracted, and the immunoSEQ Platform was used to amplify TCRbeta CDR3 regions from that DNA. Multiplex PCR, high-throughput sequencing and a vendor bioinformatics pipeline were brought together in the immunoSEQ assay. Concerning the study's data processing: Non-productive sequences and CDR3s under 4 amino acids long were removed, and the clonotype frequencies in each sample were recalculated. In immunoSEQ Analyzer 2.0, shared clonotypes were identified as identical CDR3 amino acid, V gene and J gene sequences. To normalize repertoire overlap, the number of shared clonotypes was divided by the product of the two clone-set sizes and multiplied by 1000 to give arbitrary units. TCRdb retrieved this table from immuneACCESS and kept in-frame rearrangements only. Not all clones are present; in checked studies, unresolved V genes account for under half, and no reason is known for the remainder. V, J and clone size are those of that table, while D and trimming were read from the DNA. For this sample there are approximately 32,000 clones; about 84% appear just once. Clones ranked in the top ten supply approximately 2.5% of the sample.

After CFSE-labeled PBMCs were cultured without a stimulus, the autoproliferating (CFSEdim) and non-proliferating (CFSEhi) T cell fractions were sequenced separately. In total, over 4.5x10^7 CFSE-labeled PBMCs were cultured without stimulus for six to eight days, after which replicate wells were pooled. PBMCs were labeled with approximately 0.5 uM CFSE and were cultured without exogenous stimuli in serum-free AIM-V medium. PBMCs were isolated by Ficoll density gradient centrifugation and cryopreserved before use. Using a FACSAria III, live 7-AAD-negative cells were sorted, then washed with PBS and stored frozen at -80 degrees C as dry pellets. Turning to this clone: Its target antigen remains unknown. No base qualities exist here, and no much larger clone lies one base off it.

The CDR3, from cysteine to phenylalanine, totals 15 residues. The only DNA kept is the CDR3, 45 bases in frame from the first base. A distance of 9 bases separates the germline ends of V and J, which lose 2 bases and 0 bases respectively. Taken from the germline V gene (reference sequence), the CDR1 and CDR2 loops are PRHDT and FYEKMQ. The receptor's source is a human donor with multiple sclerosis. Here the chain combines TRBV13 and TRBJ2-3, with a tentative D gene TRBD1 over 6 matching bases. Sample: PBMCs from blood kept in culture. The CDR3 loop reads CASSLNRASTDTQYF. The nucleotide sequence is TGTGCCAGCAGCTTAAACAGGGCTAGCACAGATACGCAGTATTTT.